A single sample gave rise to the 22 T cell receptor beta chains below, sequenced in a study of OX40 agonist ivuxolimab in advanced cancers. Generated by immunoSEQ multiplex PCR, the TCRdb table keeps only in-frame clones and is missing some. The sample has about 60,000 clones, roughly nine tenths seen once. The sample here was CD4+ or CD8+ T cells sorted from blood, taken in a trial of the OX40 agonist ivuxolimab. The receptors come from an adult with an advanced solid tumor such as melanoma, head and neck, liver or kidney cancer.

The chain combines TRBV7-9 with TRBJ1-5, with D unclear. V gave up 3 bases and J gave up 5 bases, with 8 bases separating them. Germline V gene lookup returns CDR1 SEHNR and CDR2 FQNEAQ (reference sequence). The CDR3 contains 13 residues. The CDR3 spells CASSFDGYQPQHF. The CDR3, as DNA: TGTGCCAGCAGCTTCGACGGGTATCAGCCCCAGCATTTT. The whole variable domain, filled in from reference TRBV7-9 and TRBJ1-5, reads DTGVSQNPRHKITKRGQNVTFRCDPISEHNRLYWYRQTLGQGPEFLTYFQNEAQLEKSRLLSDRFSAERPKGSFSTLEIQRTEQGDSAMYLCASSFDGYQPQHFGDGTRLSIL.

This sequence joins TRBV15 and TRBJ1-5; D is unclear. V lost 4 bases and J lost 6, with 10 bases in between. Germline-derived CDR1 and CDR2 are LNHNV and YYDKDF (reference sequence). The CDR3 loop spans 13 amino acids. CDR3 protein: CATSTMTGQPQHF. Written as DNA, the CDR3 is TGTGCCACCAGCACAATGACGGGTCAGCCCCAGCATTTT. Complete variable domain (other parts from reference TRBV15 and TRBJ1-5): DAMVIQNPRYQVTQFGKPVTLSCSQTLNHNVMYWYQQKSSQAPKLLFHYYDKDFNNEADTPDNFQSRRPNTSFCFLDIRSPGLGDTAMYLCATSTMTGQPQHFGDGTRLSIL.

V is TRBV5-1 and J is TRBJ2-3, with D tentatively TRBD1 or TRBD2 (6 bases each). The length of the CDR3 is 16 residues. V was cut by 0 bases and J by 2 bases, with 13 bases left in between. CDR1 and CDR2 (germline): SGHRS, YFSETQ. Here the CDR3 reads CASSLGGGRFTDTQYF. CDR3 in DNA: TGCGCCAGCAGCTTGGGAGGGGGGCGCTTCACAGATACGCAGTATTTT. Full variable domain (rest looked up from reference TRBV5-1 and TRBJ2-3): KAGVTQTPRYLIKTRGQQVTLSCSPISGHRSVSWYQQTPGQGLQFLFEYFSETQRNKGNFPGRFSGRQFSNSRSEMNVSTLELGDSALYLCASSLGGGRFTDTQYFGPGTRLTVL.

This sequence joins TRBV9 and TRBJ2-3, with 16 bases lining up with TRBD2. Germline V gene lookup returns CDR1 SGDLS and CDR2 YYNGEE. The junction had 7 bases not matched to a gene; V was cut back by 0 bases and J by 12 bases. The CDR3 totals 16 residues. The CDR3 is CASSVEGLAGGLSQYF. In DNA, the CDR3 is TGTGCCAGCAGCGTAGAGGGACTAGCGGGGGGGCTCTCACAGTATTTT.

The J gene is TRBJ1-4, the V gene TRBV25-1; the D is unclear. CDR3 length equals 13 residues. Germline assignment: CDR1 MGHDK and CDR2 SYGVNS. V was clipped by 2 bases and J by 7 bases, with 8 bases between them. Here the CDR3 reads CASSEGISEKLFF. The DNA for the CDR3 is TGTGCCAGCAGTGAAGGGATCTCTGAAAAACTGTTTTTT.

The DNA for the CDR3 is TGTGCCAGCAGCCAAGCCAGCGGGAGCGCCTACGAGCAGTACTTC. Translating gives CASSQASGSAYEQYF. The chain combines TRBV4-2 with TRBJ2-7; the match to TRBD2 covers 8 bases. CDR3 length: 15 residues. V lost 1 base and J lost 2; bases outside the gene matches: 4. Per germline, CDR1 LGHNA and CDR2 YNFKEQ.

The J gene is TRBJ2-1, the V gene TRBV15, with D perhaps TRBD1 (5 bases). The CDR3 length is 17 residues. With 0 bases removed from V and 5 bases from J, the gap between germline ends came to 17 bases. Germline V CDR1 and CDR2: LNHNV, YYDKDF (reference sequence). The CDR3 DNA follows: TGTGCCACCAGCAGAGAGGTGGGCACTGTGGACAACAATGAGCAGTTCTTC. Translation: CATSREVGTVDNNEQFF. Full variable domain (rest looked up from reference TRBV15 and TRBJ2-1): DAMVIQNPRYQVTQFGKPVTLSCSQTLNHNVMYWYQQKSSQAPKLLFHYYDKDFNNEADTPDNFQSRRPNTSFCFLDIRSPGLGDTAMYLCATSREVGTVDNNEQFFGPGTRLTVL.

Of note for this clone: This specimen includes other DNA sequences encoding the same CDR3. This chain connects TRBV27 to TRBJ1-2; 7 bases align to TRBD1. V dropped 5 bases and J dropped 2; count of bases not matched to a gene: 2. This CDR3 has 13 residues. Germline CDR1 reads MNHEY; CDR2 reads SMNVEV (reference sequence). DNA of the CDR3: TGTGCCAGCAGTGCAGGGGGAAACTATGGCTACACCTTC. Encoded protein: CASSAGGNYGYTF.

The chain links TRBV5-6 to TRBJ2-7; D gene uncertain. CDR3 length: 11 residues. Germline loops: CDR1 SGHDT, CDR2 YYEEEE. V dropped 0 bases and J dropped 4 bases, with 2 bases sitting between them. CDR3 region: CASSLEYEQYF. CDR3 sequence (DNA): TGTGCCAGCAGCTTGGAGTACGAGCAGTACTTC.

The rearrangement links TRBV29-1 to TRBJ1-5, with 8 bases identical to TRBD1. The germline V gene has CDR1 SQVTM and CDR2 ANQGSEA. This CDR3 has 13 residues. Germline trimming cut 2 bases from V and 8 bases from J; bases unmatched to any gene: 5. DNA for the CDR3: TGCAGCGTTGAATTGGCGACAGGGGAGCCCCAGCATTTT. This translates into CSVELATGEPQHF.

J is TRBJ1-5 and V is TRBV2; D gene unclear. Germline loops: CDR1 SNHLY, CDR2 FYNNEI. Trimming removed 3 bases from V and 11 bases from J, with 8 bases in between. This CDR3 comprises 11 residues. The CDR3 DNA reads as TGTGCCAGCAGTGATGCCGGAGCCCAGCATTTT. As protein: CASSDAGAQHF.

This rearrangement joins TRBV28 to TRBJ1-1; D perhaps matches TRBD1 (6 bases). Looked up from germline, CDR1 is MDHEN and CDR2 is SYDVKM. V was cut by 5 bases and J by 11 bases, with 21 bases left in between. This CDR3 region has 14 residues. As DNA, the CDR3 is TGTGCCAGCAGTACCGACCTAACAGGGATCTCGGCTTTCTTT. Protein: CASSTDLTGISAFF. The full variable domain, with the rest looked up from reference TRBV28 and TRBJ1-1, is DVKVTQSSRYLVKRTGEKVFLECVQDMDHENMFWYRQDPGLGLRLIYFSYDVKMKEKGDIPEGYSVSREKKERFSLILESASTNQTSMYLCASSTDLTGISAFFGQGTRLTVV.

V and J are TRBV19 and TRBJ2-1; D ambiguous. CDR3 length: 15 residues. V was cut by 3 bases and J by 2 bases, with 11 bases left in between. From germline, CDR1 is LNHDA and CDR2 SQIVND (reference sequence). The CDR3: CASSMVFLTYNEQFF. CDR3 nucleotide sequence: TGTGCCAGTAGTATGGTCTTCCTAACCTACAATGAGCAGTTCTTC.

This rearrangement joins TRBV27 to TRBJ2-3; D might be TRBD1 (6 bases). Per the germline V gene, CDR1 is MNHEY and CDR2 is SMNVEV (reference sequence). Trimming removed 8 bases from V and 0 bases from J, with 12 bases in between. The CDR3 runs 14 residues. CDR3 nucleotides: TGTGCCAGCCGGGACAAATCTAGCACAGATACGCAGTATTTT. This encodes CASRDKSSTDTQYF.

The rearrangement uses TRBV15 and TRBJ1-1, with D hard to call. V was cut by 5 bases and J by 0 bases, with 10 bases left in between. The germline gives CDR1 LNHNV, CDR2 YYDKDF (reference sequence). CDR3 length equals 14 residues. The DNA for the CDR3 is TGTGCCACCAGCGGCATTGAGGTGAACACTGAAGCTTTCTTT. Its translation is CATSGIEVNTEAFF. The variable domain in full, completed from reference TRBV15 and TRBJ1-1, reads DAMVIQNPRYQVTQFGKPVTLSCSQTLNHNVMYWYQQKSSQAPKLLFHYYDKDFNNEADTPDNFQSRRPNTSFCFLDIRSPGLGDTAMYLCATSGIEVNTEAFFGQGTRLTVV.

This clone was seen more than once but under ten times. This chain uses TRBV9 with TRBJ2-2; D unclear. The CDR3 sequence is 13 residues long. Trimming removed 2 bases from V and 6 bases from J, with 8 bases in between. The germline V gene has CDR1 SGDLS and CDR2 YYNGEE. The CDR3 here is CASSVSDPGELFF. In nucleotides, the CDR3 is TGTGCCAGCAGCGTGTCCGACCCCGGGGAGCTGTTTTTT.

The V call is TRBV18, the J call TRBJ2-7; D may be TRBD2 (7 bases). The CDR3 runs 14 residues. Trimming stripped 3 bases from V and 4 bases from J, with 13 bases between. Germline-derived CDR1 and CDR2 are KGHSH and LQKENI. As DNA, the CDR3 is TGTGCCAGCTCACCGGGGGGGGGCCCGTACGAGCAGTACGTC. It translates to CASSPGGGPYEQYV.

The chain carries TRBV28 and TRBJ2-1, with D possibly TRBD1 on 5 matching bases. The CDR3 runs to 15 residues. Deletions cut 6 bases from V and 3 bases from J, with 15 bases between. Germline lookup yields CDR1 MDHEN and CDR2 SYDVKM. The CDR3 DNA follows: TGTGCCAGCAGAGGGGTAGCCGCCCTCTACAATGAGCAGTTCTTC. The encoded protein is CASRGVAALYNEQFF.

The V gene is TRBV4-2, the J gene TRBJ1-4, with D possibly TRBD1 on 5 matching bases. Trimming stripped 3 bases from V and 3 bases from J, with 29 bases between. The CDR3 runs 21 residues. From germline, CDR1 is LGHNA and CDR2 YNFKEQ. CDR3 nucleotide sequence: TGTGCCAGCAGCCATCGACGGAACGAGTGGGGGATGAGAGTACCTAATGAAAAACTGTTTTTT. This translates into CASSHRRNEWGMRVPNEKLFF.

The chain carries TRBV7-9 and TRBJ1-2; 10 bases line up with TRBD1. V dropped 3 bases and J dropped 4; count of bases not matched to a gene: 8. From germline, CDR1 is SEHNR and CDR2 FQNEAQ (reference sequence). This CDR3 comprises 16 residues. CDR3 coding DNA: TGTGCCAGCAGCTTTGGACAGGGGGAAGGGGGCTATGGCTACACCTTC. Translation gives CASSFGQGEGGYGYTF.

The chain is built from TRBV5-5 and TRBJ2-7; TRBD2 is a possible D gene (8 bases). V lost 0 bases, J lost 3 bases, and 13 bases lay in between. The CDR3 has 15 amino acids. Germline assignment: CDR1 SGHKS and CDR2 YYEKEE (reference sequence). Here the CDR3 reads CASSLVSGTDYEQYF. In DNA form, the CDR3 reads TGTGCCAGCAGCTTGGTTAGCGGGACAGACTACGAGCAGTACTTC.

This chain uses TRBV7-8 with TRBJ1-6; 7 bases fit TRBD1. The length of the CDR3 is 16 residues. Germline V gene sequence: CDR1 SGHVS, CDR2 FQNEAQ. V trimming: 4 bases; J trimming: 10 bases; junction bases outside the gene matches: 13. The CDR3 loop reads CASSSSPTGLSSPLHF. For the CDR3, the DNA is TGTGCCAGCAGCTCCTCCCCGACAGGGCTGTCCTCACCCCTCCACTTT.